The rows below give T cell receptor beta chains drawn from one sample of a study of vaccination and CD4 T cells after COVID-19. MiXCR was run by TCRdb on the PCR reads, yielding one entry per CDR3 protein. The data hold around 25,000 distinct CDR3 sequences, with over 60% observed a single time. Their antigens are not known. The source was CD4+ T cells from blood, cultured in vitro, collected after SARS-CoV-2 vaccination. These receptors were taken from a human donor who received a COVID-19 vaccine. The CDR3 runs from the conserved cysteine through the conserved F or W. Each record gives: D gene, clone size, V gene, J gene, CDR3 protein, CDR3 DNA. D genes are given only for firm matches. The size of a clone is reported for some rows only, either as once, few or many, or as a class for expanded clones.

>TRBD1|few|TRBV12-3/TRBV12-4|TRBJ2-3
CASSPHRGLGTDTQYF
TGTGCCAGCAGTCCTCACAGGGGGCTGGGAACAGATACGCAGTATTTT
>.|.|TRBV7-6|TRBJ2-5
CASSPRTEKETQYF
TGTGCCAGCAGCCCAAGGACAGAGAAAGAGACCCAGTACTTC
>.|.|TRBV11-3|TRBJ2-2
CASSLVVGVTGGLFF
TGTGCCAGCAGCTTAGTAGTCGGGGTCACCGGGGGGCTGTTTTTT
>.|.|TRBV19|TRBJ1-3
CAVYSGNTIYF
TGTGCCGTTTACTCTGGAAACACCATATATTTT
>.|few|TRBV11-2|TRBJ2-5
CASSLGRQETQYF
TGTGCCAGCAGCTTAGGGAGACAAGAGACCCAGTACTTC
>TRBD1|.|TRBV6-5|TRBJ2-7
CASSYPTTGTGVSYEQYF
TGTGCCAGCAGTTACCCCACAACCGGGACAGGGGTCTCCTACGAGCAGTACTTC
>TRBD2|once|TRBV24-1|TRBJ2-1
CATSIASGVGAAEQFF
TGTGCCACCAGTATTGCTAGCGGGGTGGGGGCCGCTGAGCAGTTCTTC
>.|few|TRBV19|TRBJ2-2
CASSPGHTNTGELFF
TGTGCCAGTAGTCCCGGACACACGAACACCGGGGAGCTGTTTTTT
>.|.|TRBV5-4|TRBJ2-6
CASSSYGRSGANVLTF
TGTGCCAGCAGTTCCTACGGCCGCTCTGGGGCCAACGTCCTGACTTTC
>TRBD2|.|TRBV20-1|TRBJ2-1
CSATNGLANSYNEQFF
TGCAGTGCTACCAACGGACTAGCGAACTCCTACAATGAGCAGTTCTTC
>TRBD1|.|TRBV19|TRBJ1-5
CASTRDRYYSNQPQHF
TGTGCCAGTACCCGGGACAGATATTATAGCAATCAGCCCCAGCATTTT
>TRBD1|.|TRBV20-1|TRBJ2-1
CSAGTGFHNEQFF
TGCAGTGCCGGGACAGGTTTCCACAATGAGCAGTTCTTC
>.|few|TRBV7-8|TRBJ2-1
CASRLLSSYNEQFF
TGTGCCAGCCGCCTCCTAAGCTCCTACAATGAGCAGTTCTTC
>.|.|TRBV6-1|TRBJ2-3
CASSEAGGPYRHTQYF
TGTGCCAGCAGTGAAGCGGGCGGTCCCTATAGGCATACGCAGTATTTT
>.|.|TRBV19|TRBJ1-1
CASSKDEWTEAFF
TGTGCCAGTAGTAAGGACGAATGGACTGAAGCTTTCTTT
>.|once|TRBV19|TRBJ1-2
CASSSLAGNYGYTF
TGTGCCAGTAGTAGCCTCGCGGGTAACTATGGCTACACCTTC
>.|.|TRBV6-4|TRBJ1-1
CASRGGDTEAFF
TGTGCCAGCAGGGGTGGGGACACTGAAGCTTTCTTT